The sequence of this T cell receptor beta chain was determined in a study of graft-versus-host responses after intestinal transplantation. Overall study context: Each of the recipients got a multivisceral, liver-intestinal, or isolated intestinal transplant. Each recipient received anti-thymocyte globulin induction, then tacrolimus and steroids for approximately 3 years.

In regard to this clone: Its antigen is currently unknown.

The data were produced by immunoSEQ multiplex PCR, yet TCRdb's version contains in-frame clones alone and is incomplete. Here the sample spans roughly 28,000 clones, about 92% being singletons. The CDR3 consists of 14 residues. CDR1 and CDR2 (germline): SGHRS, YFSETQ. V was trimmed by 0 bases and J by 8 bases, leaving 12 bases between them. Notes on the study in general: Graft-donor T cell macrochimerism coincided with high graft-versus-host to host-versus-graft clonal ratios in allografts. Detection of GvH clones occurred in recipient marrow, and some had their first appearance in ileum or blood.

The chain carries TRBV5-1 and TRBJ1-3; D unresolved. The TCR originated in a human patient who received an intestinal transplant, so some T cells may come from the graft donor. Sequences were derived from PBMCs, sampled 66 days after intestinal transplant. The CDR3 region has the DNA TGCGCCAGCAGCTTGGATCGGTCCGGGGACACCATATATTTT. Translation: CASSLDRSGDTIYF.